This record looks at one T cell receptor beta chain sequence and its context. Its antigen is unidentified. The table came from immunoSEQ multiplex PCR; TCRdb's copy has only in-frame clones and leaves some out. This sample has about 15,000 clones, with 65% to 85% found just once. The data stem from a study of T cells after posttransplantation cyclophosphamide. General observations from the study: Skin or GI-infiltrating T cells shared few TRB sequences with blood. After PTCy, TRB diversity resembled that of CNI/methotrexate controls. Donor CD8+ memory clones often dominated recipient blood repertoires at later times.

Control samples came 1 year after myeloablative marrow transplants with methotrexate plus calcineurin inhibitor. The germline V and J ends were trimmed by 10 bases and 0 bases, with 13 bases remaining between them. Germline lookup yields CDR1 LNHDA and CDR2 SQIVND (reference sequence). The CDR3 contains 14 residues. The clonotype originates from a male patient aged 25-45 years who received an allogeneic stem cell transplant from an unrelated donor, was CMV-positive, and had acute and chronic GVHD. T cells may partly derive from the graft donor. Sequencing used PBMCs, obtained around 59 weeks after allogeneic stem cell transplant with calcineurin inhibitor and methotrexate. The rearrangement joins TRBV19 to TRBJ2-4, with unresolved D. The CDR3 DNA reads as TGTGCCACTGAGGTGGGTGGAGCCAAAAACATTCAGTACTTC. Residues: CATEVGGAKNIQYF.